This T cell receptor (beta chain) was sequenced for a study of blood T cell repertoires in COVID-19. Study information: Donors in the United States, Italy and Spain gave samples during acute or convalescent COVID-19. Nucleic acid was either cDNA or gDNA, and it came from T cells, B-cell-depleted T cells, or PBMCs.

How the authors handled the data: Reference gene primer amplification gave estimated nucleated cell counts. Clones were read by immunoSEQ multiplex PCR, and TCRdb kept only the in-frame ones, dropping some. D and trimming were read from the DNA, whereas the V and J calls and clone size are those reported in that table. The sample has just under 60,000 clones, more than 75% seen once. Germline-derived CDR1 and CDR2 are KGHSH and LQKENI. The CDR3 totals 14 residues. Trimming pared 5 bases from V and 0 bases from J, leaving 10 bases between. The sequence was collected from a man aged 80 or over with acute or convalescent COVID-19. The chain has TRBV18 and TRBJ1-1; D ambiguous. The specimen sequenced was peripheral blood. The DNA of the CDR3 is TGTGCCAGCTCAGTAGAGAGCCTGAACACTGAAGCTTTCTTT. Protein: CASSVESLNTEAFF.